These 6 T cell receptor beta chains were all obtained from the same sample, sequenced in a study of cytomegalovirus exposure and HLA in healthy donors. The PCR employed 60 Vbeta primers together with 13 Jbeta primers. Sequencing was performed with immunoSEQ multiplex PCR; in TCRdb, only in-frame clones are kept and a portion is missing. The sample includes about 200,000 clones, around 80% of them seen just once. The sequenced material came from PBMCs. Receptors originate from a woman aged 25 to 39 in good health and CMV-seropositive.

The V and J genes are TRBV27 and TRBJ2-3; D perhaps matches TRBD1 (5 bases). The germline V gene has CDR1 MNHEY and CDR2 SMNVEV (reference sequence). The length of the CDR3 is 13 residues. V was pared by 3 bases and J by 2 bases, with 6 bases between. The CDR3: CASSFGHTDTQYF. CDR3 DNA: TGTGCCAGCAGTTTTGGACACACAGATACGCAGTATTTT.

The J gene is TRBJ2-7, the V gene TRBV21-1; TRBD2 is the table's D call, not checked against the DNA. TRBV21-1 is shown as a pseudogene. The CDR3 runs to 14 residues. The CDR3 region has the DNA TGTGCCAGCGCCCGGAAGCGGGAGAACTACGAGCAGTACTTC. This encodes CASARKRENYEQYF.

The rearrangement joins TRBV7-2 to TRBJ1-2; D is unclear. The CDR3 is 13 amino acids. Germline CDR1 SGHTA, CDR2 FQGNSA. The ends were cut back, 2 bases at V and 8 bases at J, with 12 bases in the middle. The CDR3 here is CASSLIHTGGYTF. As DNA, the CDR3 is TGTGCCAGCAGCTTAATTCACACGGGAGGCTACACCTTC.

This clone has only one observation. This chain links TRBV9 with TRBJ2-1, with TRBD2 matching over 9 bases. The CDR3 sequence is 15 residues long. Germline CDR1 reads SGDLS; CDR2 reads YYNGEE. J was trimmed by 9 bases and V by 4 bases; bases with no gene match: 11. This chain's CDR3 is CASSPRTSEDPEQFF. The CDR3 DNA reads TGTGCCAGCAGCCCCCGGACTAGCGAGGATCCTGAGCAGTTCTTC.

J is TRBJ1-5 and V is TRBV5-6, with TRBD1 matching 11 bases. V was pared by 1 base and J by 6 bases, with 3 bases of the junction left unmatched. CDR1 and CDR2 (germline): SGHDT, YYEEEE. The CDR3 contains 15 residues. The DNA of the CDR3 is TGTGCCAGCAGCTTGTGGGACAGGGGGATTCAGCCCCAGCATTTT. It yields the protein CASSLWDRGIQPQHF.

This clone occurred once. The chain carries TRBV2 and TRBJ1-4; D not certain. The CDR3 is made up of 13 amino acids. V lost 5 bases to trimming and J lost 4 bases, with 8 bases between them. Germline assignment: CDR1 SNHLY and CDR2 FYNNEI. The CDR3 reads CASSSDYNEKLFF. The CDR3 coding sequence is TGTGCCAGCAGTTCGGACTATAATGAAAAACTGTTTTTT.